Shown below are 10 T cell receptor beta chains from a single sample sequenced in a study of response to subunit inactivated influenza vaccine. TCRdb redid the calling of the RT-PCR reads with MiXCR, one entry per CDR3 protein. The data hold over 400,000 distinct CDR3 sequences, with roughly 13% observed a single time. Sequenced here: PBMCs from blood, sampled more than 35 days after vaccination. The receptors derive from a man in his fifties who received an inactivated influenza vaccine.

This chain joins TRBV15 and TRBJ2-6, with 7 bases lining up with TRBD1. CDR3 length: 16 amino acids. CDR1 and CDR2 from the germline V gene are LNHNV and YYDKDF (reference sequence). V was clipped by 5 bases and J by 2 bases; unmatched bases: 6. DNA of the CDR3: TGTGCCACCAGCCCCGACAGGGCTCCTGGGGCCAACGTCCTGACTTTC. This gives the protein CATSPDRAPGANVLTF.

This clonotype was observed a few times. The chain has TRBV7-6 and TRBJ2-3; D is uncertain. CDR1 is SGHVS, CDR2 FNYEAQ, per germline. With 4 bases removed from V and 4 bases from J, the gap between germline ends came to 15 bases. The CDR3 totals 15 residues. CDR3 sequence: CASSSLVSVSDTQYF. CDR3 nucleotides: TGTGCCAGCAGCTCCTTAGTGAGCGTATCAGATACGCAGTATTTT.

Note on this clonotype: This clone may be a read error of a much larger clone one base away. The chain recombines TRBV20-1 with TRBJ2-7; the D call may be TRBD1 or TRBD2 (5 bases each). Germline assignment: CDR1 DFQATT and CDR2 SNEGSKA (reference sequence). The CDR3 totals 15 residues. The CDR3 here is CCARDGTTGGVEQYF. CDR3 sequence (DNA): TGCTGTGCTAGAGACGGGACCACCGGTGGGGTCGAGCAGTACTTC.

In its sample, this clonotype was seen many times. This sequence joins TRBV7-8 and TRBJ2-7; weak D call: TRBD1 (6 bases). The V gene's germline CDR1 is SGHVS and CDR2 FQNEAQ. This CDR3 contains 15 residues. The V end was cut by 2 bases, the J end by 3 bases, with 14 bases between. CDR3 loop: CASSLSSSRGYEQYF. The CDR3 DNA reads as TGTGCCAGCAGCTTAAGTTCCAGCAGGGGCTACGAGCAGTACTTC.

A few counts support this clonotype. The J gene is TRBJ2-1, the V gene TRBV7-7, with 9 bases identical to TRBD2. This CDR3 has 14 amino acids. The germline gives CDR1 SSHAT, CDR2 FNYEAQ (reference sequence). Unmatched junction bases numbered 6, after V lost 3 bases and J lost 9 bases. The CDR3 region is CASSLGLAGTEQFF. CDR3 sequence (DNA): TGTGCCAGCAGCTTGGGGCTAGCGGGAACTGAGCAGTTCTTC. The variable domain in full, with the rest retrieved from reference TRBV7-7 and TRBJ2-1, is GAGVSQSPRYKVTKRGQDVTLRCDPISSHATLYWYQQALGQGPEFLTYFNYEAQPDKSGLPSDRFSAERPEGSISTLTIQRTEQRDSAMYRCASSLGLAGTEQFFGPGTRLTVL.

The chain has TRBV20-1 and TRBJ1-5; a possible D gene is TRBD1 (6 bases). The CDR3 is 15 residues long. Per germline, CDR1 DFQATT and CDR2 SNEGSKA (reference sequence). The V and J ends lost 6 bases and 3 bases respectively, with 18 bases between them. The CDR3 nucleotides read TGCAGTGCCAGTGTAGGGGGGGTGGACAATCAGCCCCAGCATTTT. Amino acids: CSASVGGVDNQPQHF.

This chain links TRBV11-2 with TRBJ2-3; 10 bases map to TRBD2. Per germline, CDR1 SGHAT and CDR2 FQNNGV. This CDR3 is 16 amino acids long. The V gene end was trimmed by 3 bases and the J gene end by 5 bases; junction bases not matched to a gene: 8. CDR3 sequence reads: CASSFTSGRAGDTQYF. The DNA of the CDR3 is TGTGCCAGCAGCTTTACAAGCGGGAGGGCCGGAGATACGCAGTATTTT.

The V and J genes are TRBV24-1 and TRBJ2-7; 8 bases line up with TRBD1. J gave up 0 bases and V 3 bases, and 6 bases lay outside the gene matches. CDR3 length equals 16 residues. Germline V gives CDR1 KGHDR, CDR2 SFDVKD. CDR3 DNA: TGTGCCACCAGTGATCCCCGGACAGGGAACTCCTACGAGCAGTACTTC. Amino acids: CATSDPRTGNSYEQYF.

V usage is TRBV10-2 and J usage is TRBJ2-4; possibly TRBD2 for D (6 bases). V was shortened by 7 bases and J by 3 bases, with 16 bases between the two germline ends. The CDR3 sequence is 15 residues long. The V gene's germline CDR1 is WSHSY and CDR2 SAAADI. CDR3 loop: CASNQYRGGKNIQYF. CDR3 nucleotides: TGCGCCAGCAATCAGTACCGGGGAGGCAAAAACATTCAGTACTTC.

The gene calls are TRBV20-1 and TRBJ1-1, with D unclear. The V gene's germline CDR1 is DFQATT and CDR2 SNEGSKA (reference sequence). CDR3 length: 13 residues. V shed 6 bases and J shed 6 bases, with 17 bases lying between them. The CDR3 loop reads CSATRVSDSEAFF. CDR3 DNA: TGCAGTGCCACGAGGGTCTCCGACTCTGAAGCTTTCTTT.